These 9 T cell receptor beta chains came from one sample sequenced in a study of cytomegalovirus exposure and HLA in healthy donors. In the PCR, 60 Vbeta and 13 Jbeta primers were used. The table came from immunoSEQ multiplex PCR; TCRdb's copy has only in-frame clones and leaves some out. The repertoire holds 99,000 or so clones, with around 74% as singletons. The sample was PBMCs. The receptors originated from a man aged 35-49 years in good health and CMV-seronegative.

The chain carries TRBV5-4 and TRBJ2-1; TRBD2 aligns across 12 bases. CDR3 size: 14 residues. CDR1 is SGHNT and CDR2 is YYREEE in the germline V gene (reference sequence). J was trimmed by 8 bases and V by 9 bases; bases with no gene match: 9. CDR3 region: CAITGLAGRHEQFF. The DNA of the CDR3 is TGTGCCATAACCGGACTAGCGGGAAGACATGAGCAGTTCTTC.

The chain carries TRBV30 and TRBJ2-5; 7 nucleotides agree with TRBD1. With 2 bases clipped from V and 11 bases from J, the junction kept 8 bases outside the gene matches. Germline V gene data show CDR1 as GTSNPN and CDR2 as SVGIG (reference sequence). This CDR3 is 12 amino acids long. The CDR3 loop reads CAWSWSGGEQYF. DNA of the CDR3: TGTGCCTGGAGTTGGTCAGGGGGAGAGCAGTACTTC.

This chain uses TRBV4-3 with TRBJ1-2, with D hard to call. CDR1 and CDR2 from the germline V gene are LGHNA and YSLEER. Trimming pared 0 bases from V and 4 bases from J, leaving 15 bases between. CDR3 length: 16 residues. The DNA for the CDR3 is TGCGCCAGCAGCCAAGATAGCGCAGGATATGGCTATGGCTACACCTTC. As protein: CASSQDSAGYGYGYTF.

This clone was seen more than once but under ten times. This rearrangement joins TRBV2 to TRBJ2-3; D is unclear. The CDR3 runs 13 residues. V was trimmed by 7 bases and J by 1 base, leaving 9 bases between them. Germline assignment: CDR1 SNHLY and CDR2 FYNNEI. The CDR3 protein is CASNFRGTDTQYF. The DNA of the CDR3 is TGTGCCAGCAACTTCCGCGGCACAGATACGCAGTATTTT.

The chain uses TRBV4-2 and TRBJ2-1; perhaps TRBD2 as D (5 bases). V shed 1 base and J shed 0 bases, with 10 bases lying between them. Looked up from germline, CDR1 is LGHNA and CDR2 is YNFKEQ. The CDR3 runs 16 residues. The CDR3 DNA reads TGTGCCAGCAGCCAAGGGACTGTAAGCTCCTACAATGAGCAGTTCTTC. Translating it yields CASSQGTVSSYNEQFF.

The DNA of the CDR3 is TGTGCCAGCAGTTCCCGGGGAGGGGGCACAGATACGCAGTATTTT. Its protein product is CASSSRGGGTDTQYF. The chain joins TRBV28 to TRBJ2-3, with 7 bases lining up with TRBD2. The CDR3 runs 15 residues. With 4 bases clipped from V and 1 base from J, the junction kept 5 bases outside the gene matches. Germline V gene lookup returns CDR1 MDHEN and CDR2 SYDVKM.

The chain combines TRBV4-1 with TRBJ1-5; possibly TRBD1 for D (5 bases). V was shortened by 0 bases and J by 2 bases, with 14 bases between the two germline ends. The CDR3 loop spans 17 amino acids. Germline values: CDR1 MGHRA, CDR2 YSYEKL. CDR3 residues: CASSQDGEDSRNQPQHF. CDR3 sequence (DNA): TGCGCCAGCAGCCAAGACGGAGAAGACAGCCGCAATCAGCCCCAGCATTTT.

The rearrangement joins TRBV7-9 to TRBJ2-1, with 10 positions matching TRBD2. With V trimmed by 1 base and J by 1 base, 4 bases remained unmatched. Looked up from germline, CDR1 is SEHNR and CDR2 is FQNEAQ (reference sequence). This CDR3 region has 17 residues. CDR3 loop: CASSLVTSGISYNEQFF. The CDR3 DNA is TGTGCCAGCAGCTTAGTCACTAGCGGGATATCCTACAATGAGCAGTTCTTC.

The rearrangement joins TRBV4-1 to TRBJ1-2; 7 nucleotides agree with TRBD1. With V trimmed by 1 base and J by 8 bases, 4 bases remained unmatched. The germline gives CDR1 MGHRA, CDR2 YSYEKL. This CDR3 region has 13 residues. The CDR3 nucleotides read TGCGCCAGCAGCCAAGGTTTAGGGGGCGGCTACACCTTC. It codes for CASSQGLGGGYTF.